This T cell receptor (beta chain) was profiled in a study of CD8 T cells in Susac syndrome. An amount of RNA that ranged from roughly 0.45 to 1 ug was reverse transcribed with random hexamers. The authors amplified TCR beta CDR3 across 54 Vbeta and 13 Jbeta using immunoSEQ multiplex PCR. MiXCR was run by TCRdb on the immunoSEQ multiplex PCR reads, yielding one entry per CDR3 protein. This repertoire shows roughly 110,000 distinct CDR3 sequences, roughly 95% found once; its top ten account for over 0.35%. Findings and limits, study-wide: In Susac syndrome, CD8+ expansion was highest in TEMRA and active disease.

Sequencing of TCR beta was performed on blood CD8+ and CD4+ T cells. Germline V gives CDR1 DFQATT, CDR2 SNEGSKA (reference sequence). The CDR3 length is 19 residues. With 0 bases removed from V and 0 bases from J, the gap between germline ends came to 23 bases. Points on this clonotype: Its antigen is currently unknown.

The chain joins TRBV20-1 to TRBJ1-2; the D gene is possibly TRBD1 (5 bases). This sequence was found in a human donor with Susac syndrome. Source material: CD8+ T cells from PBMCs. The CDR3 loop is CSARDLREGSSRANYGYTF. As DNA, the CDR3 is TGCAGTGCTAGAGATCTGAGGGAGGGGTCCTCCCGAGCTAACTATGGCTACACCTTC.